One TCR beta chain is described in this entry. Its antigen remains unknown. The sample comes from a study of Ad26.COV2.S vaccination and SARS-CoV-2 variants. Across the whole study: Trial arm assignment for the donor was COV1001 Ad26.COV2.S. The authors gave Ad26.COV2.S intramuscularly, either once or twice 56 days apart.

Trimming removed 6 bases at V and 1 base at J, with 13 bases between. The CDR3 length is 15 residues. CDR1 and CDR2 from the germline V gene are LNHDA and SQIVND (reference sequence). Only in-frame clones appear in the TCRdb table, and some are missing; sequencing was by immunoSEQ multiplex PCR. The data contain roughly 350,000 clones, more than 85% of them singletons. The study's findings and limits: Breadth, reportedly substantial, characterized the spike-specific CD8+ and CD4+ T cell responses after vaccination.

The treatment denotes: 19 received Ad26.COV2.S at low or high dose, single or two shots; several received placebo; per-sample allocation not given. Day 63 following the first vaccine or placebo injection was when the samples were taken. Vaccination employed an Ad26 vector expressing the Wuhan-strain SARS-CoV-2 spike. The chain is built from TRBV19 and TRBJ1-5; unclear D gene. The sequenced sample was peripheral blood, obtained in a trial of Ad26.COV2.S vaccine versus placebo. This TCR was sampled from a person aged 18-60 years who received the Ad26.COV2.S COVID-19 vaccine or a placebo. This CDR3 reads CASRRTAGSNQPQHF. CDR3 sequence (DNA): TGTGCCAGTAGGAGGACGGCGGGAAGCAATCAGCCCCAGCATTTT.